Below, 9 T cell receptor beta chains from the same sample are listed, as sequenced in a study of blood T cell repertoires in COVID-19. Libraries were prepared by immunoSEQ multiplex PCR; TCRdb keeps only in-frame clonotypes and omits some of them. The top ten clones hold roughly 2.5% of a sample with more than 200,000 clones, around 89% of them seen once. Source material: peripheral blood. The receptors were sampled from a man aged 30 to 39 with COVID-19, enrolled during active disease.

This chain connects TRBV28 to TRBJ1-5, with D perhaps matching TRBD1 (5 bases). Deletions cut 4 bases from V and 7 bases from J, with 14 bases between. The germline V gene has CDR1 MDHEN and CDR2 SYDVKM. This CDR3 has 14 residues. CDR3 sequence reads: CASSSSGGAQPQHF. In DNA form, the CDR3 reads TGTGCCAGCAGTTCCTCGGGGGGAGCCCAGCCCCAGCATTTT.

The J gene is TRBJ1-2, the V gene TRBV7-8, with D unclear. Between the trimmed V and J ends, which lost 1 base and 3 bases, there was a span of 21 bases. The germline V gene has CDR1 SGHVS and CDR2 FQNEAQ. This CDR3 has 18 amino acids. CDR3 bases: TGTGCCAGCAGCTTAGGGCTACCCGTGAGGCCCTTGGACTATGGCTACACCTTC. It specifies CASSLGLPVRPLDYGYTF.

The chain employs TRBV15 and TRBJ1-1; D is uncertain. V lost 1 base, J lost 3 bases, and 15 bases lay in between. The germline gives CDR1 LNHNV, CDR2 YYDKDF (reference sequence). The CDR3 is 16 residues long. CDR3 residues: CATSRGAVGWDTEAFF. CDR3 DNA: TGTGCCACCAGCAGAGGGGCCGTGGGTTGGGACACTGAAGCTTTCTTT.

This clone was detected once. This chain joins TRBV5-4 and TRBJ2-7; 9 bases are a match to TRBD1. Germline CDR1 SGHNT, CDR2 YYREEE (reference sequence). The CDR3 contains 12 residues. V was pared by 3 bases and J by 6 bases, with 1 base of the junction left unmatched. This CDR3 is CASSWDRVEQYF. The DNA of the CDR3 is TGTGCCAGCAGCTGGGACAGGGTCGAGCAGTACTTC.

The genes are TRBV6-2 or TRBV6-3 and TRBJ2-7; D possibly corresponds to TRBD2 (5 bases). V was clipped by 5 bases and J by 0 bases, with 11 bases between them. This CDR3 region has 14 residues. The V gene's germline CDR1 is MNHEY and CDR2 SVGEGT. The CDR3 sequence is CASSRPGSSYEQYF. CDR3 bases: TGTGCCAGCAGTCGCCCTGGGAGCTCCTACGAGCAGTACTTC.

The chain recombines TRBV27 with TRBJ2-1; 12 nucleotides match TRBD2. There are 16 residues in the CDR3. CDR1 is MNHEY and CDR2 is SMNVEV in the germline V gene (reference sequence). V trimming: 0 bases; J trimming: 9 bases; junction bases outside the gene matches: 6. This CDR3 is CASSLSLAGGRTEQFF. CDR3 DNA: TGTGCCAGCAGTTTATCGCTAGCGGGAGGGAGAACTGAGCAGTTCTTC.

This chain joins TRBV19 and TRBJ2-7, with 10 bases fitting TRBD1. V shed 10 bases, J shed 2 bases, and the junction held 8 bases outside the gene matches. CDR1 and CDR2 from the germline V gene are LNHDA and SQIVND (reference sequence). The CDR3 has 14 residues. CDR3 loop: CATAAGTGAYEQYF. The CDR3 DNA sequence: TGTGCCACGGCGGCCGGGACAGGGGCCTACGAGCAGTACTTC.

The rearrangement uses TRBV9 and TRBJ2-7, with 10 bases lining up with TRBD1. This CDR3 is built from 14 residues. After removal of 3 bases from V and 5 bases from J, the junction contained 5 bases not matched to a gene. Germline-derived CDR1 and CDR2 are SGDLS and YYNGEE. The CDR3 bases are TGTGCCAGCAGCGCGGGACAGGGGCGGCACGAGCAGTACTTC. Translation: CASSAGQGRHEQYF.

The chain couples TRBV4-2 to TRBJ2-7; 7 bases are shared with TRBD2. Looked up from germline, CDR1 is LGHNA and CDR2 is YNFKEQ. This CDR3 is 14 amino acids long. The V segment lost 3 bases and the J segment 1 base; nucleotides outside the gene matches: 3. The CDR3 region has the DNA TGTGCCAGCAGCCAGGAGCGGGGTTCCTACGAGCAGTACTTC. Its protein is CASSQERGSYEQYF.